A single sample is the source of the 11 T cell receptor beta chains below, sequenced in a study of T cell responses to AZD1222 COVID-19 vaccine. Sequenced by immunoSEQ multiplex PCR; TCRdb stores in-frame clones only, minus some. This repertoire shows about 130,000 clones, 88% found once; its top ten account for over 5%. Sequences were derived from peripheral blood, sampled 28 days after the second AZD1222 dose. These receptor sequences come from an adult who received the AZD1222 COVID-19 vaccine.

This sequence joins TRBV6-2 or TRBV6-3 and TRBJ1-1, with no clear D. The CDR3 runs 15 residues. The germline CDR1 and CDR2 sequences are MNHEY and SVGEGT. V was cut by 0 bases and J by 4 bases, with 12 bases left in between. This CDR3 reads CASSYSPGGSTEAFF. Written as DNA, the CDR3 is TGTGCCAGCAGTTACTCTCCGGGCGGGAGCACTGAAGCTTTCTTT.

The J gene is TRBJ2-3, the V gene TRBV10-3, with a tentative D call TRBD1 (6 bases). Trimming pared 4 bases from V and 0 bases from J, leaving 11 bases between. Germline V gene data show CDR1 as ENHRY and CDR2 as SYGVKD. There are 15 residues in the CDR3. CDR3 amino acids: CAISVQGPSTDTQYF. The CDR3 coding sequence is TGTGCCATCAGTGTACAGGGTCCTAGCACAGATACGCAGTATTTT.

The V call is TRBV11-3, the J call TRBJ2-1; TRBD2 matches 10 bases. V gave up 5 bases and J gave up 4 bases; unmatched junction bases: 2. The CDR3 is 14 amino acids. In germline, CDR1 is SGHNT, CDR2 YENEEA. CDR3 protein: CASSKREGYNEQFF. The CDR3 coding sequence is TGTGCCAGCAGCAAGCGGGAGGGTTACAATGAGCAGTTCTTC.

The CDR3 here is CSVTGARGMNTEAFF. DNA for the CDR3: TGCAGCGTGACAGGGGCTCGGGGTATGAACACTGAAGCTTTCTTT. This rearrangement joins TRBV29-1 to TRBJ1-1; the match to TRBD1 covers 8 bases. With 6 bases clipped from V and 0 bases from J, the junction kept 9 bases outside the gene matches. CDR1 and CDR2 (germline): SQVTM, ANQGSEA. CDR3 length: 15 residues.

The chain joins TRBV25-1 to TRBJ1-1; D gene unclear. The germline CDR1 and CDR2 sequences are MGHDK and SYGVNS. The germline V and J ends were trimmed by 4 bases and 1 base, with 13 bases remaining between them. There are 15 residues in the CDR3. In DNA, the CDR3 is TGTGCCAGCAGTGCCGCCCCGGGGAGGAACACTGAAGCTTTCTTT. As protein: CASSAAPGRNTEAFF.

On this clone itself: Other DNA sequences in the same sample also yield this CDR3. The chain combines TRBV6-5 with TRBJ2-1, with D maybe TRBD1 (5 bases). Germline V CDR1 and CDR2: MNHEY, SVGAGI. V was shortened by 6 bases and J by 3 bases, with 9 bases between the two germline ends. The CDR3 totals 13 residues. The CDR3, as DNA: TGTGCCAGCAGCCTAGACAGCTACAATGAGCAGTTCTTC. It is translated as CASSLDSYNEQFF.

V is TRBV7-2 and J is TRBJ2-3; D possibly corresponds to TRBD2 (5 bases). The V end was cut by 5 bases, the J end by 7 bases, with 10 bases between. CDR3 length: 12 amino acids. Looked up from germline, CDR1 is SGHTA and CDR2 is FQGNSA. The CDR3 DNA sequence: TGTGCCAGCAGCGGCGCCGGGAATACGCAGTATTTT. This encodes CASSGAGNTQYF.

The chain uses TRBV16 and TRBJ1-1; D ambiguous. This CDR3 region has 12 residues. Trimming left V 4 bases short and J 1 base short, with 4 bases between. Per germline, CDR1 KGHSY and CDR2 FQNENV. This CDR3 is CASSPGNTEAFF. The CDR3 coding sequence is TGTGCCAGCAGCCCAGGGAACACTGAAGCTTTCTTT.

This rearrangement joins TRBV7-9 to TRBJ2-3; D is perhaps TRBD1 or TRBD2 (5 bases each). Trimming removed 1 base at V and 5 bases at J, with 10 bases between. The length of the CDR3 is 14 residues. The germline CDR1 and CDR2 sequences are SEHNR and FQNEAQ (reference sequence). The CDR3 bases are TGTGCCAGCAGCTTAGAGGCAGGGAGAGATACGCAGTATTTT. It specifies CASSLEAGRDTQYF.

This chain links TRBV19 with TRBJ1-2; D is undetermined. The germline V gene has CDR1 LNHDA and CDR2 SQIVND (reference sequence). The V and J ends lost 3 bases and 5 bases respectively, with 13 bases between them. The length of the CDR3 is 14 residues. The CDR3 loop is CASSMSTVRYGYTF. The CDR3 nucleotides read TGTGCCAGTAGTATGAGTACCGTGCGGTATGGCTACACCTTC.

This clone appeared a few times. The rearrangement joins TRBV7-2 to TRBJ2-1; 10 bases map to TRBD2. The CDR3 length is 16 residues. Germline values: CDR1 SGHTA, CDR2 FQGNSA. J gave up 7 bases and V 1 base, and 7 bases lay outside the gene matches. As DNA, the CDR3 is TGTGCCAGCAGCTTAGGGGGTAGCGGGAGGAGTAATGAGCAGTTCTTC. Translated, it gives CASSLGGSGRSNEQFF.